The 13 T cell receptor beta chains given below trace back to one sample, sequenced in a study of T cell changes during pregnancy in multiple sclerosis. Sequenced by immunoSEQ multiplex PCR; TCRdb stores in-frame clones only, minus some. The table has several thousand clones, 87% seen once. The sample consisted of CD8+ T cells from peripheral blood mononuclear cells, taken in the first trimester of pregnancy. These receptors all stem from a female donor in good health, enrolled as a control in a pregnancy study.

This clone appeared once. V and J are TRBV6-1 and TRBJ1-3, with D perhaps matching TRBD1 (5 bases). The CDR3 is made up of 15 amino acids. CDR1 and CDR2 (germline): MNHNS, SASEGT. V was pared by 6 bases and J by 0 bases, with 12 bases between. This CDR3 is CASSETADSGNTIYF. The DNA for the CDR3 is TGTGCCAGCAGCGAGACAGCTGACTCTGGAAACACCATATATTTT.

CDR3 DNA: TGTGCCAGCAGTTCAGGGGGAGCTAACTATGGCTACACCTTC. It yields the protein CASSSGGANYGYTF. J is TRBJ1-2 and V is TRBV28; 7 bases fit TRBD1. The junction had 2 bases not matched to a gene; V was cut back by 4 bases and J by 0 bases. Germline assignment: CDR1 MDHEN and CDR2 SYDVKM. This CDR3 is 14 amino acids long.

The chain carries TRBV10-3 and TRBJ1-5; D not resolved. This CDR3 contains 15 residues. V was pared by 8 bases and J by 0 bases, with 14 bases between. Germline CDR1 reads ENHRY; CDR2 reads SYGVKD. The CDR3 here is CAIGSGFYSNQPQHF. The DNA of the CDR3 is TGTGCCATCGGGTCGGGGTTTTATAGCAATCAGCCCCAGCATTTT.

The chain couples TRBV7-8 to TRBJ1-5; 9 bases are shared with TRBD1. Germline assignment: CDR1 SGHVS and CDR2 FQNEAQ. Trimming cost V 5 bases and J 4 bases; bases outside gene matches: 6. There are 15 residues in the CDR3. The DNA for the CDR3 is TGTGCCAGCAGCGAGGGACAGGGTGGTAATCAGCCCCAGCATTTT. As protein: CASSEGQGGNQPQHF.

This chain uses TRBV19 with TRBJ2-5, with TRBD2 identical over 12 bases. With 5 bases clipped from V and 3 bases from J, the junction kept 19 bases outside the gene matches. The CDR3 is 20 amino acids. Germline CDR1 and CDR2: LNHDA and SQIVND (reference sequence). The CDR3 reads CASSGVSTSGSNPYEETQYF. The DNA for the CDR3 is TGTGCCAGTAGTGGAGTATCGACTAGCGGGAGTAACCCCTATGAAGAGACCCAGTACTTC.

The chain uses TRBV5-4 and TRBJ2-7; maybe TRBD2 (5 bases). The CDR3 is 12 residues long. Per germline, CDR1 SGHNT and CDR2 YYREEE (reference sequence). Trimming cost V 4 bases and J 2 bases, with 7 bases left between them. The CDR3, as DNA: TGTGCCAGCAGCACCGGGACCTACGAGCAGTACTTC. Amino acids: CASSTGTYEQYF.

The chain couples TRBV5-4 to TRBJ2-7, with TRBD1 matching 10 bases. With 3 bases clipped from V and 7 bases from J, the junction kept 10 bases outside the gene matches. This CDR3 has 15 residues. Germline loops: CDR1 SGHNT, CDR2 YYREEE (reference sequence). CDR3 sequence: CASSSPGQGLYEQYF. The CDR3 coding sequence is TGTGCCAGCAGCTCTCCGGGACAGGGGCTTTATGAGCAGTACTTC.

V and J are TRBV7-6 and TRBJ1-6; D perhaps matches TRBD1 (5 bases). V lost 8 bases to trimming and J lost 8 bases, with 16 bases between them. The CDR3 is 14 amino acids. The V gene's germline CDR1 is SGHVS and CDR2 FNYEAQ. The CDR3 coding sequence is TGTGCCAGCGGGTTGACAGAAGGTGATTCACCCCTCCACTTT. This translates into CASGLTEGDSPLHF.

The chain combines TRBV5-4 with TRBJ1-2; no clear D. This CDR3 region has 13 residues. V was pared by 9 bases and J by 6 bases, with 18 bases between. In germline, CDR1 is SGHNT, CDR2 YYREEE (reference sequence). CDR3 region: CATLGSGLDGYTF. The CDR3 nucleotides are TGTGCCACCCTAGGAAGCGGGTTGGATGGCTACACCTTC.

The V gene is TRBV6-7, the J gene TRBJ2-7; TRBD2 is a possible D gene (6 bases). Being an ORF, TRBV6-7 has a function that is uncertain. The V and J ends lost 2 bases and 3 bases respectively, with 17 bases between them. CDR3 length: 16 amino acids. The CDR3 DNA is TGTGCCAGCAGTTACCCGTACTGCCCGGGAGTCTACGAGCAGTACTTC. This translates into CASSYPYCPGVYEQYF.

The V call is TRBV6-4, the J call TRBJ2-3; possibly TRBD2 for D (6 bases). The CDR3 has 14 residues. The V end lost 3 bases, the J end lost 6 bases, and 13 bases lay between the germline ends. The germline gives CDR1 MRHNA, CDR2 SNTAGT. The CDR3 spells CASSEGTGGDTQYF. The CDR3 nucleotides are TGTGCCAGCAGTGAGGGGACTGGTGGGGATACGCAGTATTTT.

The chain recombines TRBV5-1 with TRBJ2-7; the match to TRBD2 covers 12 bases. CDR1 SGHRS and CDR2 YFSETQ come from the germline V gene. The V and J ends lost 4 bases and 5 bases, in that order; junction bases with no gene match: 16. The CDR3 contains 18 residues. The CDR3 reads CASSQRETSGRSGNEQYF. The CDR3 nucleotides are TGCGCCAGCAGCCAACGGGAGACTAGCGGGAGATCAGGGAACGAGCAGTACTTC.

This clone was counted between two and nine times. The J gene is TRBJ2-1, the V gene TRBV6-4; 7 nucleotides line up with TRBD2. The CDR3 loop spans 15 amino acids. Trimming at V came to 4 bases and at J to 7 bases, leaving 10 bases not matched to a gene. Germline values: CDR1 MRHNA, CDR2 SNTAGT. The CDR3 DNA reads TGTGCCAGCAGTGCTCGATCCCGGGGGGTGAATGAGCAGTTCTTC. Translation gives CASSARSRGVNEQFF.